This T cell receptor (beta chain) was identified during a study of cytomegalovirus exposure and HLA in healthy donors. Germline lookup yields CDR1 LGHNT and CDR2 FRNRAP. This CDR3 comprises 17 residues. V lost 4 bases and J lost 3; bases outside the gene matches: 13. Among the 120 subjects of the validation cohort, separate from the 666-subject first cohort, were the donors. Sequenced by immunoSEQ multiplex PCR; TCRdb stores in-frame clones only, minus some. The sample holds 150,000 to 200,000 clones, around 88% seen once. This TCR was sampled from a woman aged 18-29 years in good health and CMV-seronegative. V is TRBV12-5 and J is TRBJ2-7, with 9 bases fitting TRBD1. The sequenced material came from PBMCs. The CDR3: CASGWKPGTGKIYEQYF. The CDR3 nucleotides read TGTGCTAGTGGTTGGAAACCCGGGACAGGGAAAATCTACGAGCAGTACTTC.